A single sample gave rise to the 12 T cell receptor beta chains below, sequenced in a study of blood T cells in healthy people across ages. Together with a sample-barcoded 5' primer, a J-beta primer mix was included in a second PCR lasting about 7 to 12 cycles. MiXCR, applied by TCRdb to the 5' RACE reads, yields one record per CDR3 protein. This table has 600,000 to 650,000 distinct CDR3 sequences, approximately 59% appearing once. Sequences were obtained from blood. The receptors shown here come from a man aged 60 to 75 in good health.

The J gene is TRBJ2-3, the V gene TRBV27; maybe TRBD1 (5 bases). CDR1 and CDR2 (germline): MNHEY, SMNVEV (reference sequence). V dropped 2 bases and J dropped 0 bases, with 24 bases sitting between them. This CDR3 is built from 20 residues. CDR3 in DNA: TGTGCCAGCAGTTTAGGGGCCCCGTGGGCGACCGGATTAAGCACAGATACGCAGTATTTT. As protein: CASSLGAPWATGLSTDTQYF.

The chain carries TRBV27 and TRBJ1-2, with a weak D call TRBD1 (6 bases). Germline V CDR1 and CDR2: MNHEY, SMNVEV (reference sequence). This CDR3 contains 15 residues. Trimming cost V 5 bases and J 8 bases, with 21 bases left between them. CDR3 sequence: CASSVSQGEGVGYTF. CDR3 coding DNA: TGTGCCAGCAGTGTCTCACAGGGAGAGGGAGTCGGCTACACCTTC.

The chain uses TRBV3-1 and TRBJ1-2; 10 nucleotides line up with TRBD1. With 3 bases clipped from V and 4 bases from J, the junction kept 5 bases outside the gene matches. The germline gives CDR1 LGHDT, CDR2 YNNKEL (reference sequence). The CDR3 runs to 15 residues. The CDR3 nucleotides are TGTGCCAGCAGCCACGGACAGGGGGGGATCTATGGCTACACCTTC. This codes for CASSHGQGGIYGYTF.

The chain couples TRBV10-3 to TRBJ1-4; D is uncertain. The CDR3 consists of 15 residues. The V gene lost 5 bases and the J gene lost 5 bases, with 15 bases spanning the gap. Per the germline V gene, CDR1 is ENHRY and CDR2 is SYGVKD. This CDR3 reads CAISQRTEMNEKLFF. DNA of the CDR3: TGTGCCATCAGTCAGAGGACGGAGATGAATGAAAAACTGTTTTTT.

This sequence joins TRBV6-5 and TRBJ1-3, with D perhaps TRBD1 (6 bases). With 2 bases removed from V and 4 bases from J, the gap between germline ends came to 12 bases. CDR1 is MNHEY, CDR2 SVGAGI, per germline. This CDR3 has 15 amino acids. CDR3 in DNA: TGTGCCAGCAGTTACGGGGGGGCCAAAGGAAACACCATATATTTT. This gives the protein CASSYGGAKGNTIYF.

This chain joins TRBV4-1 and TRBJ2-7, with D possibly matching TRBD2 (5 bases). CDR3 length: 16 amino acids. Germline CDR1 and CDR2: MGHRA and YSYEKL. With 4 bases removed from V and 0 bases from J, the gap between germline ends came to 16 bases. CDR3 DNA sequence: TGCGCCAGCAGCCCCGCTGGGCGGGCTGGCTCCTACGAGCAGTACTTC. It yields the protein CASSPAGRAGSYEQYF.

V and J are TRBV4-1 and TRBJ2-3; D gene ambiguous. Germline V CDR1 and CDR2: MGHRA, YSYEKL. The CDR3 spans 18 residues. Trimming removed 0 bases at V and 0 bases at J, with 16 bases between. CDR3 nucleotides: TGCGCCAGCAGCCAAGACTCAGGACGGACCACTAGCACAGATACGCAGTATTTT. It yields the protein CASSQDSGRTTSTDTQYF.

This clonotype was seen only a few times. The chain combines TRBV24-1 with TRBJ2-3; no clear D. Germline V CDR1 and CDR2: KGHDR, SFDVKD. The V gene lost 3 bases and the J gene lost 2 bases, with 20 bases spanning the gap. The CDR3 spans 18 residues. In nucleotides, the CDR3 is TGTGCCACCAGTGATGCTGGTTTTGGATGTAGGGACACAGATACGCAGTATTTT. It codes for CATSDAGFGCRDTDTQYF.

Only one count was recorded for this clonotype. This chain uses TRBV6-2 or TRBV6-3 with TRBJ2-5; D not certain. Germline lookup yields CDR1 MNHEY and CDR2 SVGEGT. This CDR3 comprises 12 residues. Between the trimmed V and J ends, which lost 1 base and 4 bases, there was a span of 4 bases. The CDR3 spells CASSYYSETQYF. CDR3 nucleotides: TGTGCCAGCAGTTACTACTCAGAGACCCAGTACTTC.

The chain uses TRBV6-4 and TRBJ1-4; D perhaps matches TRBD1 (6 bases). CDR3 size: 16 residues. The germline V and J ends were trimmed by 0 bases and 7 bases, with 15 bases remaining between them. Per the germline V gene, CDR1 is MRHNA and CDR2 is SNTAGT. As DNA, the CDR3 is TGTGCCAGCAGTGACTCAGGGGGAAGGCGATGTGAAAAACTGTTTTTT. This gives the protein CASSDSGGRRCEKLFF.

In the case of this clonotype: Being one base from a much bigger clone, this may be a read error. V is TRBV20-1 and J is TRBJ2-5; possible D gene TRBD2, 5 bases. The CDR3 totals 14 residues. Germline V gene sequence: CDR1 DFQATT, CDR2 SNEGSKA (reference sequence). CDR3 amino acids: CSAGDPGIGETQYF. The CDR3 DNA sequence: TGCAGTGCTGGAGATCCGGGGATAGGGGAGACCCAGTACTTC.

This chain joins TRBV18 and TRBJ1-5; D is undetermined. Germline CDR1 is KGHSH and CDR2 is LQKENI. The CDR3 is 14 amino acids. V dropped 1 base and J dropped 5 bases, with 9 bases sitting between them. The CDR3 nucleotides read TGTGCCAGCTCACCACTGGGAATAGATCAGCCCCAGCATTTT. Protein sequence: CASSPLGIDQPQHF.